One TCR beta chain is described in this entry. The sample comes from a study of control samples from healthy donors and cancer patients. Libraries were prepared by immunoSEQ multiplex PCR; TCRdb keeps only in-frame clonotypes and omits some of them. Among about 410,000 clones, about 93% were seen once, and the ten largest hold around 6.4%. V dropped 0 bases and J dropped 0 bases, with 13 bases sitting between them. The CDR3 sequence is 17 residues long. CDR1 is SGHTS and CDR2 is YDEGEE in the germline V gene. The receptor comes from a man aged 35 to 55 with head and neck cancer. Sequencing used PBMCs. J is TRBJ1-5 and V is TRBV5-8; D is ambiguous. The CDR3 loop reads CASSLAPAVDSNQPQHF. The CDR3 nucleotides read TGTGCCAGCAGCTTGGCCCCGGCAGTCGATAGCAATCAGCCCCAGCATTTT.